A single sample gave rise to the 9 T cell receptor beta chains below, sequenced in a study of cytomegalovirus exposure and HLA in healthy donors. The PCR ran on 60 Vbeta and 13 Jbeta primers. Assay used: immunoSEQ multiplex PCR; TCRdb lists only in-frame clones, some missing. This table has some 84,000 clones, under 80% appearing once. The material sequenced was PBMCs. The origin of the receptors is a boy under 18 in good health and CMV-seronegative.

The CDR3 DNA reads as TGTGCCAGCAGCCACGGGACAGGGGGGGAAAATGAGCAGTTCTTC. Translation gives CASSHGTGGENEQFF. The chain recombines TRBV7-9 with TRBJ2-1; 11 bases map to TRBD1. The length of the CDR3 is 15 residues. Unmatched junction bases numbered 7, after V lost 5 bases and J lost 7 bases. Germline V gene data show CDR1 as SEHNR and CDR2 as FQNEAQ (reference sequence).

The count of this clone is one. The chain is built from TRBV20-1 and TRBJ2-1; 9 bases align to TRBD2. The CDR3 is 11 residues long. With V trimmed by 5 bases and J by 9 bases, 2 bases remained unmatched. The germline V gene has CDR1 DFQATT and CDR2 SNEGSKA (reference sequence). DNA of the CDR3: TGCAGTGCTGGACTAGCGAGTGAGCAGTTCTTC. This encodes CSAGLASEQFF.

The CDR3 region has the DNA TGCGCCAGCAGCCAAGAGGGCGGGAGGGGACCCTACAATGAGCAGTTCTTC. This translates into CASSQEGGRGPYNEQFF. This sequence joins TRBV4-3 and TRBJ2-1, with 9 nucleotides matching TRBD2. The ends lost 0 bases at V and 2 bases at J; junction bases unmatched: 5. The CDR3 totals 17 residues. Germline CDR1 LGHNA, CDR2 YSLEER.

J is TRBJ2-3 and V is TRBV4-3, with D tentatively TRBD2 (5 bases). Deletions cut 1 base from V and 0 bases from J, with 11 bases between. CDR3 length: 16 amino acids. CDR1 and CDR2 from the germline V gene are LGHNA and YSLEER. The CDR3 region is CASSQARGASTDTQYF. The CDR3 DNA sequence: TGCGCCAGCAGCCAAGCACGGGGAGCAAGCACAGATACGCAGTATTTT.

This clone came up a few times. The V gene is TRBV9, the J gene TRBJ2-1; no clear D gene. Per germline, CDR1 SGDLS and CDR2 YYNGEE. V was shortened by 0 bases and J by 5 bases, with 9 bases between the two germline ends. This CDR3 spans 14 amino acids. CDR3 bases: TGTGCCAGCAGCGTAGGGGCTGGAAACAATGAGCAGTTCTTC. Its protein is CASSVGAGNNEQFF.

The rearrangement links TRBV5-1 to TRBJ1-1; 7 bases line up with TRBD1. V lost 6 bases to trimming and J lost 1 base; unmatched junction nucleotides: 12. Germline-derived CDR1 and CDR2 are SGHRS and YFSETQ. The CDR3 runs 16 residues. The CDR3 DNA follows: TGCGCCAGCACAACACAGGGGATGGCCGAGAACACTGAAGCTTTCTTT. Translated: CASTTQGMAENTEAFF.

J is TRBJ2-6 and V is TRBV29-1; no clear D. Germline values: CDR1 SQVTM, CDR2 ANQGSEA. The CDR3 covers 14 residues. V was shortened by 8 bases and J by 0 bases, with 11 bases between the two germline ends. The CDR3 region has the DNA TGCAGCACTTCAGGTGACTCTGGGGCCAACGTCCTGACTTTC. Translation gives CSTSGDSGANVLTF.

The rearrangement joins TRBV30 to TRBJ1-6; no firm D call. Germline CDR1 GTSNPN, CDR2 SVGIG (reference sequence). Trimming removed 2 bases from V and 0 bases from J, with 5 bases in between. The CDR3 covers 14 residues. CDR3 region: CAWSWSSYNSPLHF. CDR3 coding DNA: TGTGCCTGGAGTTGGAGCTCCTATAATTCACCCCTCCACTTT. Supplemented by reference TRBV30 and TRBJ1-6, the full variable domain reads SQTIHQWPATLVQPVGSPLSLECTVEGTSNPNLYWYRQAAGRGLQLLFYSVGIGQISSEVPQNLSASRPQDRQFILSSKKLLLSDSGFYLCAWSWSSYNSPLHFGNGTRLTVT.

The chain carries TRBV14 and TRBJ1-1, with D perhaps TRBD1 (6 bases). CDR1 SGHDN and CDR2 FVKESK come from the germline V gene. The V and J ends lost 4 bases and 0 bases respectively, with 12 bases between them. This CDR3 has 15 amino acids. In DNA, the CDR3 is TGTGCCAGCAGCCCGAGGACAGCCATGAACACTGAAGCTTTCTTT. Its translation is CASSPRTAMNTEAFF.